These 22 T cell receptor beta chains share one sample of origin, sequenced in a study of blood T cell repertoires in COVID-19. Produced via immunoSEQ multiplex PCR; TCRdb's table is partial and in-frame only. The table has 130,000 or so clones, less than 90% seen once. Sequencing was done on a sample of PBMCs or T cells enriched from blood (not recorded which). The source is a woman aged 25 to 39 who had recovered from COVID-19.

The V gene is TRBV7-3, the J gene TRBJ2-1; 10 positions match TRBD1. Germline CDR1 reads SGHTA; CDR2 reads FQGTGA. The CDR3 consists of 16 residues. Losses at the gene ends were 5 bases for V and 12 bases for J; bases not matched to a gene: 16. Written as DNA, the CDR3 is TGTGCCAGCAGCCCGCAAGGGACAGGGGAGGATGAGGGGCAGTTCTTC. This translates into CASSPQGTGEDEGQFF. The complete variable domain, with remaining parts taken from reference TRBV7-3 and TRBJ2-1, reads GAGVSQTPSNKVTEKGKYVELRCDPISGHTALYWYRQSLGQGPEFLIYFQGTGAADDSGLPNDRFFAVRPEGSVSTLKIQRTERGDSAVYLCASSPQGTGEDEGQFFGPGTRLTVL.

This clone has at least ten counts. This rearrangement joins TRBV6-2 or TRBV6-3 to TRBJ1-2; D not resolved. Germline V gene sequence: CDR1 MNHEY, CDR2 SVGEGT. The V gene lost 0 bases and the J gene lost 7 bases, with 9 bases spanning the gap. This CDR3 region has 13 residues. The CDR3 loop reads CASSYSRGFGYTF. The CDR3, as DNA: TGTGCCAGCAGTTACTCGCGCGGTTTTGGCTACACCTTC.

The chain combines TRBV5-1 with TRBJ2-1; D might be TRBD1 (6 bases). Germline V gene lookup returns CDR1 SGHRS and CDR2 YFSETQ. This CDR3 is 15 amino acids long. V was pared by 3 bases and J by 5 bases, with 15 bases between. The chain's CDR3 is CASSSGAGLHNEQFF. Here the CDR3 DNA reads TGCGCCAGCAGCTCAGGGGCAGGGCTCCACAATGAGCAGTTCTTC.

This clone turned up a few times. It is likely a read error, because the conserved phenylalanine at the end of the CDR3 is missing. No DNA is shown, since the ends of the CDR3 on it are uncertain; the CDR3 is the one TCRdb lists. The chain combines TRBV6-2 or TRBV6-3 with TRBJ2-4; the table's D call TRBD1 went unverified against the DNA. The CDR3 length is 10 residues, termini included. CDR1 is MNHEY, CDR2 SVGEGT, per germline. The CDR3 protein is CASSWPDRWS.

The chain recombines TRBV4-3 with TRBJ1-2, with D maybe TRBD1 (6 bases). The V gene lost 0 bases and the J gene lost 5 bases, with 22 bases spanning the gap. CDR1 LGHNA and CDR2 YSLEER come from the germline V gene. CDR3 length: 18 residues. The CDR3, as DNA: TGCGCCAGCAGCCAAGACCTAGGGGGATCATACAGGAGTTATGGCTACACCTTC. It is translated as CASSQDLGGSYRSYGYTF.

The J gene is TRBJ2-2, the V gene TRBV28; TRBD2 aligns across 8 bases. CDR1 and CDR2 from the germline V gene are MDHEN and SYDVKM. Trimming removed 4 bases from V and 4 bases from J; junction bases left unmatched: 14. The CDR3 spans 18 residues. CDR3 in amino acids: CASSSIRTSLSITGELFF. The CDR3 coding sequence is TGTGCCAGCAGTTCCATAAGGACTAGCCTATCCATCACCGGGGAGCTGTTTTTT.

This chain links TRBV4-2 with TRBJ2-6; TRBD1 matches 9 bases. This CDR3 comprises 17 residues. V lost 4 bases and J lost 0; bases outside the gene matches: 4. CDR1 is LGHNA, CDR2 YNFKEQ, per germline. The chain's CDR3 is CASSRDRDSSGANVLTF. CDR3 sequence (DNA): TGTGCCAGCAGCCGGGACAGGGACAGCTCTGGGGCCAACGTCCTGACTTTC.

The chain uses TRBV11-2 and TRBJ2-1, with D tentatively TRBD2 (5 bases). CDR1 SGHAT and CDR2 FQNNGV come from the germline V gene. This CDR3 contains 14 residues. Deletions cut 8 bases from V and 0 bases from J, with 11 bases between. CDR3 loop: CASSGSSSYNEQFF. The CDR3 DNA is TGTGCCAGCTCGGGAAGTAGCTCCTACAATGAGCAGTTCTTC.

The sample holds a few counts of this clone. V usage is TRBV25-1 and J usage is TRBJ2-4, with 7 bases lining up with TRBD2. CDR1 is MGHDK, CDR2 SYGVNS, per germline. After removal of 9 bases from V and 0 bases from J, the junction contained 2 bases not matched to a gene. CDR3 length equals 13 residues. The CDR3 coding sequence is TGTGCCAGTGGGGAGGGAGCCAAAAACATTCAGTACTTC. Protein: CASGEGAKNIQYF.

The V and J genes are TRBV4-3 and TRBJ2-5; 8 bases agree with TRBD1. Germline CDR1 and CDR2: LGHNA and YSLEER. The CDR3 sequence is 15 residues long. V was clipped by 1 base and J by 0 bases; unmatched bases: 1. The CDR3 DNA follows: TGCGCCAGCAGCCAAGGGGACAGGAACCAAGAGACCCAGTACTTC. The encoded protein is CASSQGDRNQETQYF.

V is TRBV19 and J is TRBJ1-5; 9 bases are shared with TRBD1. The CDR3 covers 15 residues. The V segment lost 5 bases and the J segment 2 bases; nucleotides outside the gene matches: 4. Germline lookup yields CDR1 LNHDA and CDR2 SQIVND (reference sequence). DNA for the CDR3: TGTGCCAGTAGTTGGGGACAGGGAGGCAATCAGCCCCAGCATTTT. Translating it yields CASSWGQGGNQPQHF.

The chain couples TRBV29-1 to TRBJ1-2; tentatively, D is TRBD1 (5 bases). The V end was cut by 3 bases, the J end by 4 bases, with 6 bases between. There are 11 residues in the CDR3. Germline V gene lookup returns CDR1 SQVTM and CDR2 ANQGSEA. Written as DNA, the CDR3 is TGCAGCGTTGATACAGGCTATGGCTACACCTTC. It codes for CSVDTGYGYTF.

The gene calls are TRBV9 and TRBJ2-2; TRBD2 might be the D (7 bases). Trimming shortened V by 6 bases and J by 5 bases, and 17 bases separated the two germline ends. The CDR3 spans 15 residues. Germline CDR1 and CDR2: SGDLS and YYNGEE. CDR3 in DNA: TGTGCCAGCAACCTAGGGGGGGCGGGGACCGGGGAGCTGTTTTTT. Translating gives CASNLGGAGTGELFF.

The gene calls are TRBV28 and TRBJ2-7; D not certain. The CDR3 runs to 11 residues. V dropped 1 base and J dropped 5 bases, with 3 bases sitting between them. CDR1 and CDR2 (germline): MDHEN, SYDVKM. CDR3 loop: CASSLSDEQYF. The CDR3 DNA reads as TGTGCCAGCAGTTTATCGGACGAGCAGTACTTC.

The V gene is TRBV28, the J gene TRBJ1-3; 7 bases map to TRBD1. Losses at the gene ends were 6 bases for V and 1 base for J; bases not matched to a gene: 6. This CDR3 has 15 amino acids. Germline CDR1 is MDHEN and CDR2 is SYDVKM. CDR3 in amino acids: CASRETGMSGNTIYF. Written as DNA, the CDR3 is TGTGCCAGCAGAGAGACAGGGATGTCTGGAAACACCATATATTTT.

The CDR3: CASSLAGGLGYEQYF. Here the CDR3 DNA reads TGTGCCAGCAGCTTAGCAGGAGGACTAGGCTACGAGCAGTACTTC. This sequence joins TRBV7-6 and TRBJ2-7, with 7 bases aligning to TRBD2. V lost 0 bases to trimming and J lost 3 bases; unmatched junction nucleotides: 5. The CDR3 sequence is 15 residues long. Germline V lookup: CDR1 SGHVS, CDR2 FNYEAQ.

This clone was seen more than once but under ten times. V gene TRBV29-1 combines with J gene TRBJ2-7; no firm D call. The CDR3 loop spans 12 amino acids. V lost 3 bases to trimming and J lost 0 bases, with 6 bases between them. Germline V CDR1 and CDR2: SQVTM, ANQGSEA. DNA of the CDR3: TGCAGCGTTGAGGCCCGCTCCTACGAGCAGTACTTC. It translates to CSVEARSYEQYF.

CDR3 in amino acids: CASSQETRYTGELFF. CDR3 sequence (DNA): TGTGCCAGCAGCCAGGAGACTAGATACACCGGGGAGCTGTTTTTT. This chain links TRBV4-2 with TRBJ2-2; possible D gene TRBD2, 6 bases. The germline V gene has CDR1 LGHNA and CDR2 YNFKEQ. CDR3 length equals 15 residues. The V and J ends lost 3 bases and 3 bases respectively, with 11 bases between them.

The chain has TRBV28 and TRBJ1-2, with a weak D call TRBD1 (6 bases). Germline lookup yields CDR1 MDHEN and CDR2 SYDVKM. Trimming pared 2 bases from V and 7 bases from J, leaving 14 bases between. The CDR3 is made up of 14 amino acids. CDR3 sequence: CASSLDRTWGGYTF. CDR3 nucleotides: TGTGCCAGCAGTTTAGACAGGACCTGGGGTGGCTACACCTTC.

This CDR3 reads CASSSGAEAFF. CDR3 sequence (DNA): TGTGCCAGCAGTTCGGGAGCTGAAGCTTTCTTT. V usage is TRBV27 and J usage is TRBJ1-1; D unclear. Germline loops: CDR1 MNHEY, CDR2 SMNVEV (reference sequence). This CDR3 region has 11 residues. V shed 4 bases and J shed 6 bases, with 6 bases lying between them.

The V and J genes are TRBV24-1 and TRBJ2-5, with D maybe TRBD2 (5 bases). V was cut by 6 bases and J by 3 bases, with 10 bases left in between. The CDR3 extends over 13 amino acids. The V gene's germline CDR1 is KGHDR and CDR2 SFDVKD. This CDR3 reads CATSMWEKETQYF. CDR3 DNA sequence: TGTGCCACCAGTATGTGGGAGAAAGAGACCCAGTACTTC.

The chain carries TRBV28 and TRBJ2-3; D not certain. The CDR3 extends over 13 amino acids. Germline values: CDR1 MDHEN, CDR2 SYDVKM. Trimming cost V 7 bases and J 3 bases, with 11 bases left between them. The CDR3 reads CASTTTLTDTQYF. As DNA, the CDR3 is TGTGCCAGCACCACGACACTTACAGATACGCAGTATTTT.